The 14 T cell receptor beta chains reported below all come from one sample, sequenced in a study of blood T cell repertoires in COVID-19 (dated by TCRdb to 2020 to 2021). The library was built by means of the immunoSEQ multiplex PCR assay. TCRdb mirrors the immuneACCESS table, restricted to in-frame sequences. Some clones are absent from its copies; in checked studies, under half trace to an unresolved V gene, and the reason for the others is unknown. The sample table holds hundreds of thousands of clones, of which around nine tenths were seen once. Roughly an eighth of the sample is taken by the ten largest. The sequencing sample was made of peripheral blood. The receptors were sampled from a woman in her sixties with acute or convalescent COVID-19.

The J gene is TRBJ2-7, the V gene TRBV10-3, with TRBD1 matching 9 bases. V trimming: 5 bases; J trimming: 4 bases; junction bases outside the gene matches: 9. The CDR3 extends over 15 amino acids. Germline values: CDR1 ENHRY, CDR2 SYGVKD. The CDR3, as DNA: TGTGCCATCAGTACTTCCGGGACAGGGAAATACGAGCAGTACTTC. This encodes CAISTSGTGKYEQYF.

The chain employs TRBV12-3 or TRBV12-4 and TRBJ1-1; tentatively, D is TRBD1 (5 bases). V was clipped by 1 base and J by 4 bases, with 7 bases between them. CDR3 size: 13 residues. CDR3 region: CASSLGGVTEAFF. CDR3 DNA: TGTGCCAGCAGTTTAGGGGGGGTCACTGAAGCTTTCTTT.

CDR3 protein: CASSYDPGQGNYGYTF. In nucleotides, the CDR3 is TGTGCCAGCAGCTATGACCCTGGACAGGGGAACTATGGCTACACCTTC. This sequence joins TRBV6-2 or TRBV6-3 and TRBJ1-2; TRBD1 aligns across 9 bases. J lost 2 bases, V lost 6 bases, and 10 bases had no gene match. CDR1 and CDR2 (germline): MNHEY, SVGEGT. CDR3 length: 16 amino acids.

The genes are TRBV9 and TRBJ1-6; D perhaps matches TRBD1 (5 bases). The CDR3 consists of 14 residues. V dropped 4 bases and J dropped 8 bases, with 13 bases sitting between them. In germline, CDR1 is SGDLS, CDR2 YYNGEE. The CDR3 bases are TGTGCCAGCAGCATCAGGGCTGGGGATTCACCCCTCCACTTT. This sequence encodes CASSIRAGDSPLHF. Looking up the rest from reference TRBV9 and TRBJ1-6 gives the full variable domain: DSGVTQTPKHLITATGQRVTLRCSPRSGDLSVYWYQQSLDQGLQFLIQYYNGEERAKGNILERFSAQQFPDLHSELNLSSLELGDSALYFCASSIRAGDSPLHFGNGTRLTVT.

The J gene is TRBJ1-5, the V gene TRBV28; no firm D call. The length of the CDR3 is 13 residues. V lost 6 bases to trimming and J lost 6 bases, with 12 bases between them. The germline V gene encodes CDR1 MDHEN and CDR2 SYDVKM. The DNA of the CDR3 is TGTGCCAGCAGCGCTGATCTCGGTCAGCCCCAGCATTTT. Protein product: CASSADLGQPQHF.

The V gene is TRBV2, the J gene TRBJ2-1, with no clear D. The CDR3 extends over 12 amino acids. The V and J ends lost 7 bases and 15 bases respectively, with 19 bases between them. Germline V gene data show CDR1 as SNHLY and CDR2 as FYNNEI. The CDR3 nucleotides read TGTGCCAGCACCAAAGACTTGTTCATTACGTTCTTC. Residues: CASTKDLFITFF.

The J gene is TRBJ1-5, the V gene TRBV7-9; D unclear. The CDR3 consists of 14 residues. From germline, CDR1 is SEHNR and CDR2 FQNEAQ (reference sequence). V was clipped by 5 bases and J by 0 bases, with 8 bases between them. CDR3 in DNA: TGTGCCAGCAGCGCGGAAGTTAGCAATCAGCCCCAGCATTTT. The encoded protein is CASSAEVSNQPQHF.

CDR3 residues: CASSRQGADGYTF. CDR3 sequence (DNA): TGTGCCAGCTCACGACAGGGGGCGGATGGCTACACCTTC. This chain links TRBV18 with TRBJ1-2; 10 nucleotides agree with TRBD1. With 4 bases clipped from V and 6 bases from J, the junction kept 2 bases outside the gene matches. The CDR3 covers 13 residues. Germline-derived CDR1 and CDR2 are KGHSH and LQKENI. Full variable domain (rest looked up from reference TRBV18 and TRBJ1-2): NAGVMQNPRHLVRRRGQEARLRCSPMKGHSHVYWYRQLPEEGLKFMVYLQKENIIDESGMPKERFSAEFPKEGPSILRIQQVVRGDSAAYFCASSRQGADGYTFGSGTRLTVV.

The rearrangement uses TRBV29-1 and TRBJ1-1; 9 bases map to TRBD1. Germline V gene lookup returns CDR1 SQVTM and CDR2 ANQGSEA. The CDR3 length is 14 residues. J was trimmed by 8 bases and V by 1 base; bases with no gene match: 8. The CDR3 loop reads CSVEAVQGASEAFF. For the CDR3, the DNA is TGCAGCGTTGAAGCCGTACAGGGGGCGTCGGAAGCTTTCTTT. The entire variable domain, with the rest obtained from reference TRBV29-1 and TRBJ1-1, is as follows: SAVISQKPSRDICQRGTSLTIQCQVDSQVTMMFWYRQQPGQSLTLIATANQGSEATYESGFVIDKFPISRPNLTFSTLTVSNMSPEDSSIYLCSVEAVQGASEAFFGQGTRLTVV.

The chain employs TRBV9 and TRBJ1-1; no clear D gene. Per germline, CDR1 SGDLS and CDR2 YYNGEE. Trimming took 0 bases from V and 6 from J, leaving 9 bases between them. CDR3 length: 13 amino acids. CDR3 amino acids: CASSVAFGAEAFF. The CDR3 DNA sequence: TGTGCCAGCAGCGTAGCTTTCGGGGCTGAAGCTTTCTTT.

The gene calls are TRBV2 and TRBJ2-5; the D gene is possibly TRBD1 (6 bases). CDR3 length: 12 amino acids. Trimming shortened V by 5 bases and J by 9 bases, and 13 bases separated the two germline ends. From germline, CDR1 is SNHLY and CDR2 FYNNEI. For the CDR3, the DNA is TGTGCCAGCAGTTGGGACGCAGGGGCCCAGTACTTC. This codes for CASSWDAGAQYF.

V gene TRBV24-1 combines with J gene TRBJ2-1; 9 bases are a match to TRBD2. The CDR3 sequence is 14 residues long. The germline V gene has CDR1 KGHDR and CDR2 SFDVKD. Trimming at V came to 10 bases and at J to 9 bases, leaving 12 bases not matched to a gene. CDR3: CATRGLAGTPEQFF. Here the CDR3 DNA reads TGTGCCACGAGAGGGCTAGCGGGAACCCCTGAGCAGTTCTTC.

The V and J genes are TRBV5-1 and TRBJ2-3; 9 positions agree with TRBD1. In germline, CDR1 is SGHRS, CDR2 YFSETQ. This CDR3 contains 18 residues. V lost 2 bases, J lost 4 bases, and 14 bases stayed unmatched. CDR3 in DNA: TGCGCCAGCAGCTTTGGGCCTACAGGGGGCGCGCGGGCAGATACGCAGTATTTT. The encoded protein is CASSFGPTGGARADTQYF.

The V call is TRBV28, the J call TRBJ2-7; D ambiguous. CDR3 length equals 11 residues. Between the trimmed V and J ends, which lost 7 bases and 3 bases, there was a span of 7 bases. From germline, CDR1 is MDHEN and CDR2 SYDVKM. The CDR3 is CASTQDYEQYF. The DNA of the CDR3 is TGTGCCAGCACTCAGGACTACGAGCAGTACTTC.